This T cell receptor beta chain was recovered during a study of prognosis after radiotherapy for stage I lung cancer. Study-wide background: Whereas under 15 patients had adenocarcinoma, squamous cell carcinoma was the tumor in seven.

The TCR beta CDR3 region was amplified from genomic DNA, with two rounds of multiplex PCR being used for the amplification. First-round PCR employed TRBV- and TRBJ-specific primers for each gene. One entry per CDR3 protein results from TCRdb running MiXCR on the multiplex PCR reads. Of nearly 35,000 distinct CDR3 sequences detected, around a third appear once; the ten largest clones hold around 29%. Study-wide findings and caveats: Reports indicated that TRBV and TRBJ gene usage differed between patients with and without metastases, including differences in nine V and a couple of J genes after SBRT.

The length of the CDR3 is 13 residues. Germline V gives CDR1 DFQATT, CDR2 SNEGSKA (reference sequence). As for this clonotype: Its antigen is unknown. An end of the junction does not agree with germline; a read error may underlie this.

Sample: PBMCs, taken before or after stereotactic body radiation therapy (not recorded which). This chain joins TRBV20-1 and TRBJ2-7; the D is unclear. This TCR was recovered from a donor over 45 with non-small cell lung cancer. The CDR3 DNA sequence: TGCAGTTCTAGAGATCGTACTCCCTACGAGCAGTACTTC. It is translated as CSSRDRTPYEQYF.